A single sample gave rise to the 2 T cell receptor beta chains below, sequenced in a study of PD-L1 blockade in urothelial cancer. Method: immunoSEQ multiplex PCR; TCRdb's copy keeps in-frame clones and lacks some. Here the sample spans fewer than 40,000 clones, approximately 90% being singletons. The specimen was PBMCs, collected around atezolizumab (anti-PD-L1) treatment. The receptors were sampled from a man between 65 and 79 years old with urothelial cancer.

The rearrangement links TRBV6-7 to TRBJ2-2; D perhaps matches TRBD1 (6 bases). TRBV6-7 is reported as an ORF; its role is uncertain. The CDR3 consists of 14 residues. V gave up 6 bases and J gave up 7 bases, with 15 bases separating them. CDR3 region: CASRTDRSVGELFF. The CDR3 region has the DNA TGTGCCAGCAGGACCGACAGGTCTGTCGGGGAGCTGTTTTTT.

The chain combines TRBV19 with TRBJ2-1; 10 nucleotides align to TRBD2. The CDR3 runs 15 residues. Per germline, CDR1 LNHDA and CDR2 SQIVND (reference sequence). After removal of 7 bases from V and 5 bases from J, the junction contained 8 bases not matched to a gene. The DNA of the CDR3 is TGTGCCAGTACATGGTCTAGCGGGGGAAACAATGAGCAGTTCTTC. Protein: CASTWSSGGNNEQFF. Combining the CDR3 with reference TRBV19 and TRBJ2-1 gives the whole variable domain DGGITQSPKYLFRKEGQNVTLSCEQNLNHDAMYWYRQDPGQGLRLIYYSQIVNDFQKGDIAEGYSVSREKKESFPLTVTSAQKNPTAFYLCASTWSSGGNNEQFFGPGTRLTVL.